This T cell receptor beta chain was sequenced in a study of blood T cells in healthy people across ages. The study, taken as a whole, reports: The unknown donor CMV status may have confounded expanded clonotype changes. It was the long-lived donors that had more naive CD4+ cells and higher diversity than aged donors. The percentage of naive T cells correlated strongly with TCR beta diversity.

The germline V gene encodes CDR1 SGHRS and CDR2 YFSETQ. The CDR3 loop spans 14 amino acids. V was cut by 0 bases and J by 8 bases, with 14 bases left in between. A second about 7 to 11 cycle PCR used barcoded and J-beta primers. Using its own MiXCR run on the 5' RACE reads, TCRdb lists one record per CDR3 protein. Found here are around 1,700,000 distinct CDR3 sequences, roughly 27% of them singletons; the top ten hold 7% to 9%. Isolated per sample were at least 6 million PBMCs. This clonotype has a handful of counts. Its antigen is not known. This sequence was found in a woman aged 25 to 39 in good health. Input material: blood. The chain combines TRBV5-1 with TRBJ1-2; the D gene is possibly TRBD1 (5 bases). CDR3 sequence: CASSLDGTAEGYTF. In DNA, the CDR3 is TGCGCCAGCAGCTTGGATGGGACCGCGGAGGGCTACACCTTC.